Listed below are T cell receptor beta chains from one sample, sequenced in a study of T cells in Graves' hyperthyroidism and ophthalmopathy. MiXCR, applied by TCRdb to the multiplex PCR reads, yields one record per CDR3 protein. Found here are 540,000 or so distinct CDR3 sequences, more than 45% of them singletons; the top ten hold around 17%. The sequencing sample was made of peripheral blood or thyroid tissue (not recorded which). The receptors shown here come from an adult woman with Graves' disease, either hyperthyroidism or ophthalmopathy (not recorded which). Each CDR3 is given with its conserved first and last residue. A D gene is named only where the DNA matches it firmly. Expanded clones get a size class; other rows say once, few or many, or leave the size out.

V gene,J gene,D gene,clone size,CDR3 protein,CDR3 DNA
TRBV10-1,TRBJ1-2,.,.,CDTSRMIYGYTF,TGCGACACAAGCCGCATGATCTATGGCTACACCTTC
TRBV4-1,TRBJ1-5,.,many,CASSHPLGRHAEQPQHF,TGCGCCAGCAGCCATCCCCTGGGCCGACATGCCGAACAGCCCCAGCATTTT
TRBV7-6,TRBJ1-1,.,many,CASSLEENTEAFF,TGTGCCAGCAGCTTAGAAGAAAACACTGAAGCTTTCTTT
TRBV2,TRBJ2-2,.,many,CASSDPGVRTGELFF,TGTGCCAGCAGTGATCCTGGGGTACGGACCGGGGAGCTGTTTTTT
TRBV4-2,TRBJ1-5,.,many,CASSQEGYNQPQHF,TGTGCCAGCAGCCAAGAAGGGTACAATCAGCCCCAGCATTTT
TRBV10-3,TRBJ2-5,.,.,CASGLGSSQETQYF,TGTGCCAGCGGGCTCGGCAGCTCCCAAGAGACCCAGTACTTC
TRBV7-9,TRBJ1-5,.,few,CASSLRTGETQHF,TGTGCCAGCAGCTTGCGGACGGGGGAGACCCAGCATTTT
TRBV7-9,TRBJ1-5,TRBD1,.,CASSLDPWDRRYSNQPQHF,TGTGCCAGCAGCTTAGATCCCTGGGACAGGAGATATAGCAATCAGCCCCAGCATTTT
TRBV7-9,TRBJ2-2,.,many,CASSRTSGELFF,TGTGCCAGCAGCCGGACGAGCGGGGAGCTGTTTTTT
TRBV20-1,TRBJ2-7,.,many,CSASGGIPLDF,TGCAGTGCTAGTGGGGGGATACCGCTCGACTTC
TRBV2,TRBJ2-7,.,many,CASTVLDGPYEQYF,TGTGCCAGCACGGTCCTGGACGGACCCTACGAGCAGTACTTC
TRBV2,TRBJ1-5,TRBD1,many,CASREGQGSNQPQHF,TGTGCCAGCAGAGAGGGACAGGGGAGCAATCAGCCCCAGCATTTT
TRBV7-9,TRBJ2-7,.,many,CASSLEQNAQYF,TGTGCCAGCAGCTTAGAGCAGAACGCGCAGTACTTC
TRBV19,TRBJ2-2,.,many,CASSPDVRYGLKAGELFF,TGTGCCAGTAGTCCCGATGTGCGGTACGGCCTCAAGGCCGGGGAGCTGTTTTTT
TRBV6-5,TRBJ2-7,TRBD1,.,CASSLTGGAWDGSCEQYF,TGTGCCAGCAGTTTGACAGGGGGCGCTTGGGATGGCTCCTGCGAGCAGTACTTC
TRBV10-2,TRBJ2-7,.,many,CASSAQLSEYISYEQYF,TGCGCCAGCAGTGCTCAACTTAGCGAGTACATCTCCTACGAGCAGTACTTC
TRBV11-2,TRBJ1-6,.,.,CASSLNGHPGAAPLHF,TGTGCCAGCAGCTTAAACGGACACCCAGGGGCGGCACCCCTCCACTTT